Listed below are T cell receptor beta chains from one sample, sequenced in a study of Graves' ophthalmopathy and Graves' hyperthyroidism. TCRdb redid the calling of the multiplex PCR reads with MiXCR, one entry per CDR3 protein. The sample lists around 22,000 distinct CDR3 sequences, around 50% seen once, with approximately 6.7% in the top ten. The sequenced material came from peripheral blood. These receptors were collected from an adult woman with stable Graves' hyperthyroidism. Both conserved end residues are part of each CDR3. A D gene is named only where the DNA matches it firmly. Expanded clones get a size class; other rows say once, few or many, or leave the size out.

CDR3nt: TGTGCCAGCAGGCCATCTTACCGGGACAGTTATAATTCACCCCTCCACTTT
CDR3aa: CASRPSYRDSYNSPLHF
abundance: many
v_gene: TRBV6-5
j_gene: TRBJ1-6
d_gene: TRBD1

CDR3nt: TGTGCCAGCAGCGGGAGTAGTACGGGCTCTGGAAACACCATATATTTT
CDR3aa: CASSGSSTGSGNTIYF
abundance: few
v_gene: TRBV9
j_gene: TRBJ1-3
d_gene: -

CDR3nt: TGCAGTGCTAGTGGGACGGACAGGGGTTCTTACAATGAGCAGTTCTTC
CDR3aa: CSASGTDRGSYNEQFF
abundance: medium-sized
v_gene: TRBV20-1
j_gene: TRBJ2-1
d_gene: TRBD1

CDR3nt: TGTGCCAGCAGCTTAGCTGTGGGCACCGGGGAGCTGTTTTTT
CDR3aa: CASSLAVGTGELFF
abundance: once
v_gene: TRBV7-8
j_gene: TRBJ2-2
d_gene: -

CDR3nt: TGTGCCAGCAGCGTAAGCGACAGGATTTACAATGAGCAGTTCTTC
CDR3aa: CASSVSDRIYNEQFF
abundance: once
v_gene: TRBV9
j_gene: TRBJ2-1
d_gene: -

CDR3nt: -
CDR3aa: CSVDSVLAHQFFGPGTGELFF
abundance: -
v_gene: TRBV29-1
j_gene: TRBJ2-2
d_gene: -

CDR3nt: TGTGCCAGCAGCGAACCCGGGCTCGAGCAGTACTTC
CDR3aa: CASSEPGLEQYF
abundance: -
v_gene: TRBV5-5
j_gene: TRBJ2-7
d_gene: -

CDR3nt: TGTGCCAGCAGTAGGTTAGGGGGGGCTTTCTTT
CDR3aa: CASSRLGGAFF
abundance: -
v_gene: TRBV27
j_gene: TRBJ1-1
d_gene: -

CDR3nt: TGCGCCAGCAGCCATCAAACAGGGAGAGGTAACTATGGCTACACCTTC
CDR3aa: CASSHQTGRGNYGYTF
abundance: -
v_gene: TRBV4-1
j_gene: TRBJ1-2
d_gene: -

CDR3nt: TGTGCCAGCAGCGGCGGGACAGGGTCTGGGGCCAACGTCCTGACTTTC
CDR3aa: CASSGGTGSGANVLTF
abundance: once
v_gene: TRBV9
j_gene: TRBJ2-6
d_gene: TRBD1

CDR3nt: TGTGCCAGCAGCTTAACGCCCCTAGCGGGAGGGCCCTACAATGAGCAGTTCTTC
CDR3aa: CASSLTPLAGGPYNEQFF
abundance: -
v_gene: TRBV7-3
j_gene: TRBJ2-1
d_gene: TRBD2

CDR3nt: TGTGCCATCAGTGAGTCTCGGCAGTTTGGGGGCTACACCTTC
CDR3aa: CAISESRQFGGYTF
abundance: -
v_gene: TRBV10-3
j_gene: TRBJ1-2
d_gene: -

CDR3nt: TGTGCCAGCAGTTTCGCAGCGGGATACCAAGAGACCCAGTACTTC
CDR3aa: CASSFAAGYQETQYF
abundance: many
v_gene: TRBV12-3/TRBV12-4
j_gene: TRBJ2-5
d_gene: TRBD2

CDR3nt: TGTGCCAGCAGCTTACCTGGGACATCGGCCGGGGAGCTGTTTTTT
CDR3aa: CASSLPGTSAGELFF
abundance: medium-sized
v_gene: TRBV7-6
j_gene: TRBJ2-2
d_gene: -

CDR3nt: TGTGCCAGCAGCTCGCACAAGGACCTCTTCTTACCCCTCCACTTT
CDR3aa: CASSSHKDLFLPLHF
abundance: medium-sized
v_gene: TRBV5-5
j_gene: TRBJ1-6
d_gene: -

CDR3nt: -
CDR3aa: CASSLTRVYEQYFGPGNEQFF
abundance: -
v_gene: TRBV7-2
j_gene: TRBJ2-1
d_gene: -

CDR3nt: TGTGCCATCAGTGCGGGGTCGACTAGCGTTGCCTGCGGGCAGTACTTC
CDR3aa: CAISAGSTSVACGQYF
abundance: -
v_gene: TRBV10-3
j_gene: TRBJ2-7
d_gene: TRBD2

CDR3nt: TGTGCCAGCAAGGGGATGGGTTCACCCCTCCACTTT
CDR3aa: CASKGMGSPLHF
abundance: medium-sized
v_gene: TRBV2
j_gene: TRBJ1-6
d_gene: -

CDR3nt: TGTGCCAGCAGTTCCCGAGCCGGGGAGCTGTTTTTT
CDR3aa: CASSSRAGELFF
abundance: -
v_gene: TRBV28
j_gene: TRBJ2-2
d_gene: -

CDR3nt: TGTGCCAGCAGTGAAGGTAGCGGGACAGGCGAGCAGTACTTC
CDR3aa: CASSEGSGTGEQYF
abundance: -
v_gene: TRBV6-4
j_gene: TRBJ2-7
d_gene: -